These 27 T cell receptor beta chains came from one sample sequenced in a study of OX40 agonist ivuxolimab in advanced cancers. Using immunoSEQ multiplex PCR, the repertoire was profiled, and TCRdb retains in-frame clones only, with some absent. The table has around 94,000 clones, 87% seen once. Sequencing used CD4+ or CD8+ T cells sorted from blood, obtained in a trial of the OX40 agonist ivuxolimab. All receptors derive from an adult with an advanced solid tumor such as melanoma, head and neck, liver or kidney cancer.

J is TRBJ2-1 and V is TRBV11-2; 10 bases are shared with TRBD1. J was trimmed by 8 bases and V by 4 bases; bases with no gene match: 8. CDR3 length: 15 amino acids. The germline CDR1 and CDR2 sequences are SGHAT and FQNNGV. As DNA, the CDR3 is TGTGCCAGCAGCTCCGGGGGACAGGGGATATATGAGCAGTTCTTC. Protein product: CASSSGGQGIYEQFF.

This clone was detected only a few times. The chain links TRBV5-6 to TRBJ1-5; D perhaps matches TRBD1 (6 bases). CDR1 is SGHDT and CDR2 is YYEEEE in the germline V gene. The CDR3 contains 15 residues. V was pared by 2 bases and J by 0 bases, with 9 bases between. The CDR3 sequence is CASSLGGYSNQPQHF. DNA of the CDR3: TGTGCCAGCAGCTTAGGGGGGTATAGCAATCAGCCCCAGCATTTT. The full variable domain, with the rest looked up from reference TRBV5-6 and TRBJ1-5, is DAGVTQSPTHLIKTRGQQVTLRCSPKSGHDTVSWYQQALGQGPQFIFQYYEEEERQRGNFPDRFSGHQFPNYSSELNVNALLLGDSALYLCASSLGGYSNQPQHFGDGTRLSIL.

CDR3 sequence (DNA): TGTGCCAGCAGCGTAGGTGAGGGGAAGCCCCAGCATTTT. Protein sequence: CASSVGEGKPQHF. The chain employs TRBV9 and TRBJ1-5; D may be TRBD1 (5 bases). Trimming took off 0 bases at V and 8 bases at J, with 9 bases between the two ends. In germline, CDR1 is SGDLS, CDR2 YYNGEE. The CDR3 totals 13 residues.

J is TRBJ1-2 and V is TRBV7-8; TRBD1 matches at 7 bases. Germline CDR1 SGHVS, CDR2 FQNEAQ. Germline trimming cut 4 bases from V and 8 bases from J; bases unmatched to any gene: 10. The CDR3 has 14 residues. CDR3 nucleotide sequence: TGTGCCAGCAGCTCTAGCCGGACAGGTCCCGGCTACACCTTC. This sequence encodes CASSSSRTGPGYTF.

In this sample, this clone turned up a few times. The rearrangement joins TRBV30 to TRBJ1-6; D not resolved. Trimming removed 3 bases from V and 6 bases from J, with 9 bases in between. Looked up from germline, CDR1 is GTSNPN and CDR2 is SVGIG (reference sequence). This CDR3 is 13 amino acids long. The chain's CDR3 is CAWSAFINSPLHF. The CDR3 DNA is TGTGCCTGGAGCGCATTTATTAATTCACCCCTCCACTTT.

This clone appeared a few times. For the CDR3, the DNA is TGTGCCAGCAGACTCTCGGGGAGGGAGCAGGTTTACGAGCAGTACTTC. Translating it yields CASRLSGREQVYEQYF. The chain employs TRBV27 and TRBJ2-7, with 7 bases matching TRBD2. Per germline, CDR1 MNHEY and CDR2 SMNVEV (reference sequence). The CDR3 length is 16 residues. The junction had 15 bases not matched to a gene; V was cut back by 6 bases and J by 4 bases.

The chain joins TRBV4-2 to TRBJ2-7; 8 bases line up with TRBD1. Trimming cost V 5 bases and J 5 bases; bases outside gene matches: 14. The CDR3 is 16 residues long. CDR1 LGHNA and CDR2 YNFKEQ come from the germline V gene. The CDR3 is CASSGKLGTGKDEQYF. DNA of the CDR3: TGTGCCAGCAGCGGCAAGCTTGGGACAGGAAAGGACGAGCAGTACTTC.

A few counts support this clone. The chain couples TRBV5-6 to TRBJ1-6, with unresolved D. Germline CDR1 and CDR2: SGHDT and YYEEEE. V lost 3 bases, J lost 0 bases, and 16 bases lay in between. This CDR3 is built from 18 residues. The CDR3 region is CASSSLMGYSSYNSPLHF. In DNA form, the CDR3 reads TGTGCCAGCAGCTCCCTTATGGGTTATAGCTCCTATAATTCACCCCTCCACTTT.

V is TRBV19 and J is TRBJ2-1; maybe TRBD2 (6 bases). The germline V gene has CDR1 LNHDA and CDR2 SQIVND (reference sequence). This CDR3 spans 14 amino acids. The V gene lost 7 bases and the J gene lost 6 bases, with 16 bases spanning the gap. The CDR3 region has the DNA TGTGCCAGTAAATCGGGGGTCCTGGGCAATGAGCAGTTCTTC. Translated: CASKSGVLGNEQFF.

The chain recombines TRBV4-1 with TRBJ2-1; maybe TRBD2 (7 bases). CDR3 length: 13 amino acids. Deletions cut 0 bases from V and 12 bases from J, with 12 bases between. CDR1 and CDR2 (germline): MGHRA, YSYEKL. In DNA form, the CDR3 reads TGCGCCAGCAGCCAAGATTTAAGGGGGGGGCAGTTCTTC. Amino acid sequence: CASSQDLRGGQFF.

The gene calls are TRBV5-4 and TRBJ1-1; a weak D match, TRBD1 (5 bases). This CDR3 has 15 residues. Germline V lookup: CDR1 SGHNT, CDR2 YYREEE (reference sequence). Deletions cut 0 bases from V and 6 bases from J, with 15 bases between. CDR3 sequence: CASSLGYRGDAEAFF. CDR3 sequence (DNA): TGTGCCAGCAGCTTGGGGTATAGGGGAGACGCTGAAGCTTTCTTT.

The rearrangement links TRBV5-1 to TRBJ2-5, with D possibly TRBD2 on 5 matching bases. CDR3 length: 11 residues. Germline CDR1 and CDR2: SGHRS and YFSETQ. Trimming shortened V by 3 bases and J by 5 bases, and 5 bases separated the two germline ends. CDR3 bases: TGCGCCAGCAGCTGGGAGGAGACCCAGTACTTC. Encoded protein: CASSWEETQYF. The complete variable domain, with remaining parts taken from reference TRBV5-1 and TRBJ2-5, reads KAGVTQTPRYLIKTRGQQVTLSCSPISGHRSVSWYQQTPGQGLQFLFEYFSETQRNKGNFPGRFSGRQFSNSRSEMNVSTLELGDSALYLCASSWEETQYFGPGTRLLVL.

The V and J genes are TRBV6-1 and TRBJ2-7; unclear D gene. Germline V CDR1 and CDR2: MNHNS, SASEGT. This CDR3 has 17 amino acids. The V end was cut by 3 bases, the J end by 2 bases, with 20 bases between. For the CDR3, the DNA is TGTGCCAGCAGTGAGGCACCTCCGGGCCGATCGGCCTACGAGCAGTACTTC. Amino acids: CASSEAPPGRSAYEQYF.

This sequence joins TRBV4-1 and TRBJ1-6, with 7 bases identical to TRBD1. Per germline, CDR1 MGHRA and CDR2 YSYEKL. V dropped 2 bases and J dropped 14; count of bases not matched to a gene: 12. This CDR3 comprises 15 residues. The CDR3 spells CASSQQTADRTALHF. CDR3 in DNA: TGCGCCAGCAGCCAACAGACAGCGGACAGGACGGCCCTCCACTTT.

The rearrangement links TRBV6-1 to TRBJ2-5; D uncertain. This CDR3 has 12 residues. V was clipped by 11 bases and J by 2 bases, with 12 bases between them. The germline CDR1 and CDR2 sequences are MNHNS and SASEGT. The CDR3 DNA follows: TGTGCCCATTCGGATACACAAGAGACCCAGTACTTC. Translated: CAHSDTQETQYF.

The chain links TRBV6-6 to TRBJ1-6; the D is unclear. Trimming cost V 7 bases and J 9 bases, with 19 bases left between them. Per the germline V gene, CDR1 is MNHNY and CDR2 is SVGAGI (reference sequence). This CDR3 is 15 amino acids long. The CDR3 spells CASTPEGSFGSPLHF. CDR3 in DNA: TGTGCCAGCACCCCAGAGGGTTCCTTTGGTTCACCCCTCCACTTT.

The V call is TRBV5-1, the J call TRBJ2-5; D gene ambiguous. Germline loops: CDR1 SGHRS, CDR2 YFSETQ. V lost 0 bases, J lost 5 bases, and 2 bases lay in between. The CDR3 covers 11 residues. The CDR3 DNA sequence: TGCGCCAGCAGCTTGGACGAGACCCAGTACTTC. Translated: CASSLDETQYF.

The rearrangement joins TRBV9 to TRBJ1-5, with D unclear. Trimming removed 0 bases at V and 3 bases at J, with 4 bases between. The CDR3 spans 13 residues. The germline CDR1 and CDR2 sequences are SGDLS and YYNGEE. The CDR3 DNA reads as TGTGCCAGCAGCGTAGGATACAATCAGCCCCAGCATTTT. Protein product: CASSVGYNQPQHF.

The CDR3 spells CASMGRNQIGTQYF. For the CDR3, the DNA is TGTGCCAGCATGGGCAGGAACCAGATCGGTACGCAGTATTTT. The chain employs TRBV6-5 and TRBJ2-3; D gene ambiguous. V lost 7 bases and J 8 bases, leaving 19 bases between the germline ends. The germline V gene encodes CDR1 MNHEY and CDR2 SVGAGI. The CDR3 is 14 residues long.

The genes are TRBV25-1 and TRBJ2-5; TRBD2 aligns across 7 bases. The CDR3 consists of 16 residues. With 3 bases clipped from V and 0 bases from J, the junction kept 7 bases outside the gene matches. Germline V lookup: CDR1 MGHDK, CDR2 SYGVNS. The CDR3 DNA sequence: TGTGCCAGCAGTGATAGCGGGCGGATGTACCAAGAGACCCAGTACTTC. Translation gives CASSDSGRMYQETQYF.

The CDR3, as DNA: TGTGCCAGCAGCCCCGGGACAGGGGTTGCCAATGAGCAGTTCTTC. Translation gives CASSPGTGVANEQFF. The J gene is TRBJ2-1, the V gene TRBV9; 10 positions match TRBD1. Unmatched junction bases numbered 7, after V lost 4 bases and J lost 6 bases. The CDR3 contains 15 residues. CDR1 and CDR2 (germline): SGDLS, YYNGEE.

This sequence joins TRBV7-6 and TRBJ1-5, with 9 bases identical to TRBD1. This CDR3 comprises 15 residues. Germline V CDR1 and CDR2: SGHVS, FNYEAQ. The J segment lost 6 bases and the V segment lost 2 bases, leaving 5 bases of the junction unmatched. The CDR3 DNA is TGTGCCAGCAGCTTAATAACAGGGGGCGGTCAGCCCCAGCATTTT. Protein product: CASSLITGGGQPQHF.

The rearrangement joins TRBV4-2 to TRBJ2-3; a weak D match, TRBD2 (6 bases). The CDR3 runs 15 residues. V shed 4 bases and J shed 4 bases, with 15 bases lying between them. Germline CDR1 and CDR2: LGHNA and YNFKEQ. CDR3 residues: CASSPLVTGADTQYF. The CDR3, as DNA: TGTGCCAGCAGCCCCCTGGTAACGGGGGCAGATACGCAGTATTTT.

The rearrangement joins TRBV5-4 to TRBJ2-5, with 7 nucleotides matching TRBD1. CDR1 and CDR2 from the germline V gene are SGHNT and YYREEE (reference sequence). Germline trimming cut 3 bases from V and 5 bases from J; bases unmatched to any gene: 4. The CDR3 consists of 13 residues. CDR3 bases: TGTGCCAGCAGCTGGGACAGTGTTGAGACCCAGTACTTC. This codes for CASSWDSVETQYF.

The V and J genes are TRBV25-1 and TRBJ2-2; D call uncertain. The germline V gene encodes CDR1 MGHDK and CDR2 SYGVNS. V was cut by 1 base and J by 2 bases, with 11 bases left in between. This CDR3 has 16 amino acids. In nucleotides, the CDR3 is TGTGCCAGCAGTGAATCCGGCGCGGTAAACACCGGGGAGCTGTTTTTT. As protein: CASSESGAVNTGELFF.

The chain couples TRBV6-6 to TRBJ2-7, with D perhaps TRBD1 (7 bases). This CDR3 contains 14 residues. Germline loops: CDR1 MNHNY, CDR2 SVGAGI (reference sequence). V was cut by 5 bases and J by 5 bases, with 16 bases left in between. DNA for the CDR3: TGTGCCAGCAGTACACCGACAGGGACTGACGAGCAGTACTTC. It specifies CASSTPTGTDEQYF.

The chain uses TRBV2 and TRBJ2-5, with D possibly matching TRBD1 (5 bases). The germline CDR1 and CDR2 sequences are SNHLY and FYNNEI. There are 12 residues in the CDR3. V lost 3 bases, J lost 5 bases, and 7 bases lay in between. The CDR3 reads CASSDWGETQYF. As DNA, the CDR3 is TGTGCCAGCAGTGATTGGGGCGAGACCCAGTACTTC.